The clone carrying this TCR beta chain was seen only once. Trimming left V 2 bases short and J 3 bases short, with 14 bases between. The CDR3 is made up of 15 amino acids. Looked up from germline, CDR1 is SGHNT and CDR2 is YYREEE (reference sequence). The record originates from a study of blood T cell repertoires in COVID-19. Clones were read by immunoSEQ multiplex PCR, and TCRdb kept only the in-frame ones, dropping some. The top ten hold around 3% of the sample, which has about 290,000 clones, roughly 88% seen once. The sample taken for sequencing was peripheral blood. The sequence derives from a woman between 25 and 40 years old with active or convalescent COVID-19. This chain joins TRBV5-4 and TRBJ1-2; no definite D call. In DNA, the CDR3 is TGTGCCAGCAGCTTTAAGCGGGAAGGTCACTATGGCTACACCTTC. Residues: CASSFKREGHYGYTF.